These 7 T cell receptor beta chains came from one sample sequenced in a study of blood T cell repertoires in COVID-19. Repertoires were generated with immunoSEQ multiplex PCR, while TCRdb's copy carries only in-frame clones and drops some. The repertoire consists of roughly 250,000 clones, with about 93% occurring once and the leading ten covering 1.9%. Sample: PBMCs or T cells enriched from blood (not recorded which). The receptors were gathered from a woman younger than 30 who had recovered from COVID-19.

The V gene is TRBV4-1, the J gene TRBJ2-7; D is unresolved. The germline CDR1 and CDR2 sequences are MGHRA and YSYEKL. Trimming pared 1 base from V and 3 bases from J, leaving 13 bases between. This CDR3 comprises 15 residues. The CDR3 spells CASSQAPTQDYEQYF. For the CDR3, the DNA is TGCGCCAGCAGCCAAGCGCCTACTCAGGACTACGAGCAGTACTTC.

The chain recombines TRBV3-1 (or the pseudogene TRBV3-2) with TRBJ2-5, with 7 bases matching TRBD1. Per germline, CDR1 LGHDT and CDR2 YNNKEL (reference sequence). CDR3 length: 15 residues. V shed 4 bases, J shed 4 bases, and the junction held 9 bases outside the gene matches. The DNA for the CDR3 is TGTGCCAGCAGCCGTGGGGCGGCAGGGGGAGAGACCCAGTACTTC. Residues: CASSRGAAGGETQYF.

The chain combines TRBV7-9 with TRBJ2-7, with TRBD1 as a possible D gene (6 bases). CDR1 SEHNR and CDR2 FQNEAQ come from the germline V gene (reference sequence). V shed 5 bases and J shed 6 bases, with 11 bases lying between them. The CDR3 spans 12 residues. The CDR3 spells CASSTDRSEQYF. CDR3 DNA: TGTGCCAGCAGCACAGACAGGTCCGAGCAGTACTTC.

The CDR3 spells CASRGTSGNTIYF. As DNA, the CDR3 is TGTGCCAGCCGCGGGACTTCTGGAAACACCATATATTTT. The chain links TRBV28 to TRBJ1-3; D is perhaps TRBD1 (5 bases). Germline lookup yields CDR1 MDHEN and CDR2 SYDVKM. Between the trimmed V and J ends, which lost 8 bases and 1 base, there was a span of 9 bases. The CDR3 sequence is 13 residues long.

The chain uses TRBV18 and TRBJ1-6; 8 positions match TRBD1. Unmatched junction bases numbered 15, after V lost 3 bases and J lost 5 bases. The CDR3 covers 19 residues. CDR1 KGHSH and CDR2 LQKENI come from the germline V gene. As DNA, the CDR3 is TGTGCCAGCTCACCCCGGTTTCGAACTTTGGGACAGGATAATTCACCCCTCCACTTT. It specifies CASSPRFRTLGQDNSPLHF.

The chain's CDR3 is CASSNTRELEDTIYF. The CDR3, as DNA: TGTGCCAGTAGTAACACCAGGGAATTGGAAGACACCATATATTTT. The chain recombines TRBV19 with TRBJ1-3; possible D gene TRBD1, 5 bases. CDR3 length: 15 amino acids. The ends were cut back, 4 bases at V and 8 bases at J, with 18 bases in the middle. Germline values: CDR1 LNHDA, CDR2 SQIVND (reference sequence).

V usage is TRBV2 and J usage is TRBJ2-3; TRBD2 matches at 9 bases. Trimming cost V 5 bases and J 0 bases; bases outside gene matches: 9. CDR1 and CDR2 (germline): SNHLY, FYNNEI. The CDR3 length is 17 residues. The CDR3 DNA follows: TGTGCCAGCAGTCAAACATGGACTAGCGCCAGCACAGATACGCAGTATTTT. Encoded protein: CASSQTWTSASTDTQYF.